This TCR beta chain was captured by sequencing in a study of molecular identifiers for immune sequencing clone quantification. Naive CD8 T cells, phenotype CD8+CD4-CCR7+CD45RA+, were sorted. Preparation of the bulk TCR libraries relied on previously described methods and listed TCR primers. TCRdb itself ran the PCR reads through MiXCR, one entry per CDR3 protein. The sample lists 60,000 to 70,000 distinct CDR3 sequences; about a sixth were seen once. V gave up 4 bases and J gave up 4 bases; unmatched junction bases: 14. The CDR3 extends over 17 amino acids. Germline V gene lookup returns CDR1 MDHEN and CDR2 SYDVKM. Study results and caveats: Barcode sharing among identical TCR molecules could make large clones appear smaller. Effector cells had over 98% of their molecules in clones above 20 RNA copies, while naive cells had under 1%.

This clonotype was counted ten times or more. Its antigen remains unidentified. The sequence was obtained from a human donor in good health. Some libraries in this study had Jurkat cell RNA spiked in. The chain employs TRBV28 and TRBJ1-2, with 8 bases that match TRBD1. The sample comprised naive CD8+ T cells from blood, with Jurkat cell RNA spiked in. As for subset: FACS-sorted CD8+CD4-CCR7+CD45RA+ naive T cells. The CDR3 loop reads CASSSLGQGAFGYGYTF. The CDR3 region has the DNA TGTGCCAGCAGTTCACTCGGACAGGGAGCTTTCGGCTATGGCTACACCTTC.